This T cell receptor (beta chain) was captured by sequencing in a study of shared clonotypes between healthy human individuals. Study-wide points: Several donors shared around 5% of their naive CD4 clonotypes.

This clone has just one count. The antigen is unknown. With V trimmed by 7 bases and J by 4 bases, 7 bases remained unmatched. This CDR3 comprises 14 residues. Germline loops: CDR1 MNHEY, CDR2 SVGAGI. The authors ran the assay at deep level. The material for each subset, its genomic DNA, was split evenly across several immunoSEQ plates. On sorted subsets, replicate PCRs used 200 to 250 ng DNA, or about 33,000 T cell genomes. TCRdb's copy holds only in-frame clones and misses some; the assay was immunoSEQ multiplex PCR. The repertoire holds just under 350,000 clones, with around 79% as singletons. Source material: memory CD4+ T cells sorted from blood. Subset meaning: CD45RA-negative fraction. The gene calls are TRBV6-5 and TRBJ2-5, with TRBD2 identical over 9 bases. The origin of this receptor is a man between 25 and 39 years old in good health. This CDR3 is CASIRGLALETQYF. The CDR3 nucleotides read TGTGCCAGCATCCGAGGACTAGCGCTAGAGACCCAGTACTTC.